This TCR beta chain was identified in a study of low-dose radiotherapy and immunotherapy resistance in tumors. Study-level background: Per fraction, Cohort 1 was given 0.5 Gy every 2 weeks, for a total of 6.5 Gy.

The V gene's germline CDR1 is SGHNT and CDR2 YYREEE (reference sequence). The CDR3 contains 16 residues. J was trimmed by 2 bases and V by 2 bases; bases with no gene match: 4. With TRAV- and TRBV-specific primers, first-strand cDNA was made, covering the alpha and beta chains. TCR amplification ran approximately 20 PCR cycles using constant-region and V-primer adapter primers. Each CDR3 protein is one row after TCRdb ran MiXCR on the reads. The profile shows around 60,000 distinct CDR3 sequences, about 23% of them singletons. Time point of the sample: after trial treatment. Treatment denoted: LDRT plus nivolumab, ipilimumab, low-dose cyclophosphamide and aspirin (RACIN trial). This clonotype has a count of ten or more.

The sequencing used PBMCs, collected after low-dose radiotherapy plus immunotherapy. The chain recombines TRBV5-4 with TRBJ2-3, with TRBD2 identical over 11 bases. The clonotype originates from a male donor with prostate cancer. The CDR3 DNA follows: TGTGCCAGCAGCTTCAAGGGACTAGCGGACACAGATACGCAGTATTTT. Translation gives CASSFKGLADTDTQYF.